This T cell receptor (beta chain) was recovered during a study of cytomegalovirus exposure and HLA in healthy donors. In germline, CDR1 is MNHEY, CDR2 SVGAGI. The CDR3 is made up of 14 amino acids. Trimming at V came to 5 bases and at J to 5 bases, leaving 7 bases not matched to a gene. With 60 Vbeta and 13 Jbeta primers, the PCR was carried out. Libraries were prepared by immunoSEQ multiplex PCR; TCRdb keeps only in-frame clonotypes and omits some of them. This sample yields about 120,000 clones, of which more than 65% are seen a single time; 1.8% belongs to the top ten. The source is a man aged 18 to 30 in good health and CMV-seronegative. The sequenced material came from PBMCs. The gene calls are TRBV6-5 and TRBJ2-7, with TRBD1 identical over 9 bases. The DNA for the CDR3 is TGTGCCAGCAGTACGGACAGGGGCGGGAACGAGCAGTACTTC. Its protein is CASSTDRGGNEQYF.